Listed here are 22 T cell receptor beta chains from one sample, sequenced in a study of blood T cell repertoires in COVID-19. Assay: immunoSEQ multiplex PCR; the TCRdb copy retains only in-frame clones and omits some. The sample records some 200,000 clones, about 80% being singletons. The sequenced material came from peripheral blood. These receptors came from a human donor with acute or convalescent COVID-19. The donor label of this sample is uncertain.

The V gene is TRBV19, the J gene TRBJ1-4; D uncertain. The V and J ends lost 2 bases and 8 bases respectively, with 15 bases between them. The CDR3 length is 15 residues. Germline assignment: CDR1 LNHDA and CDR2 SQIVND (reference sequence). The CDR3 bases are TGTGCCAGTAGTATACAAAGAGGGATAGAGGAAAAACTGTTTTTT. It yields the protein CASSIQRGIEEKLFF.

The CDR3 region is CASSLISRGTNEKLFF. As DNA, the CDR3 is TGTGCCAGCAGTTTAATTTCGCGGGGTACTAATGAAAAACTGTTTTTT. The gene calls are TRBV27 and TRBJ1-4; D gene ambiguous. Germline V lookup: CDR1 MNHEY, CDR2 SMNVEV (reference sequence). Trimming removed 2 bases at V and 2 bases at J, with 12 bases between. CDR3 length equals 16 residues.

This chain uses TRBV28 with TRBJ1-2, with TRBD1 matching 9 bases. The CDR3 consists of 14 residues. With 7 bases clipped from V and 2 bases from J, the junction kept 5 bases outside the gene matches. Germline CDR1 MDHEN, CDR2 SYDVKM. The CDR3 here is CASTRGQGNYGYTF. In nucleotides, the CDR3 is TGTGCCAGCACGCGAGGACAGGGGAACTATGGCTACACCTTC.

The chain uses TRBV5-1 and TRBJ2-3; the D gene is possibly TRBD2 (6 bases). The CDR3 runs 15 residues. Germline V gene data show CDR1 as SGHRS and CDR2 as YFSETQ. V lost 4 bases, J lost 0 bases, and 12 bases lay in between. CDR3 DNA sequence: TGCGCCAGCAGCCCGGGACTTCCTAGCACAGATACGCAGTATTTT. Translation: CASSPGLPSTDTQYF.

This clone turned up a few times. The chain is built from TRBV3-1 (or the pseudogene TRBV3-2) and TRBJ1-5; D perhaps matches TRBD1 (5 bases). Trimming stripped 3 bases from V and 3 bases from J, with 9 bases between. Per the germline V gene, CDR1 is LGHDT and CDR2 is YNNKEL (reference sequence). This CDR3 comprises 14 residues. Here the CDR3 reads CASSHGHDNQPQHF. As DNA, the CDR3 is TGTGCCAGCAGCCACGGACATGACAATCAGCCCCAGCATTTT.

This clone was observed a few times. The CDR3 DNA reads TGTGCCAGCTCACCACGTACAGGGGCGGAGCAGTACTTC. Amino acids: CASSPRTGAEQYF. V gene TRBV18 combines with J gene TRBJ2-7; the match to TRBD1 covers 7 bases. Per germline, CDR1 KGHSH and CDR2 LQKENI. The CDR3 totals 13 residues. V lost 1 base and J lost 7; bases outside the gene matches: 4.

This chain links TRBV25-1 with TRBJ2-1, with 8 bases that match TRBD2. The CDR3 consists of 16 residues. Germline CDR1 MGHDK, CDR2 SYGVNS. The junction had 14 bases not matched to a gene; V was cut back by 8 bases and J by 5 bases. CDR3 protein: CASCTLSGRGDNEQFF. CDR3 DNA sequence: TGTGCCAGCTGTACCTTGAGCGGGAGAGGGGACAATGAGCAGTTCTTC.

The chain couples TRBV4-1 to TRBJ2-5, with TRBD2 as a possible D gene (6 bases). The CDR3 sequence is 14 residues long. Per the germline V gene, CDR1 is MGHRA and CDR2 is YSYEKL. V was cut by 6 bases and J by 1 base, with 12 bases left in between. Here the CDR3 reads CASSTSGSQETQYF. Written as DNA, the CDR3 is TGCGCCAGCAGTACGAGCGGGTCCCAAGAGACCCAGTACTTC.

This rearrangement joins TRBV30 to TRBJ1-1; 8 nucleotides align to TRBD1. Germline assignment: CDR1 GTSNPN and CDR2 SVGIG (reference sequence). Trimming took 3 bases from V and 4 from J; bases not matched to a gene: 4. This CDR3 is built from 13 residues. The CDR3, as DNA: TGTGCCTGGAGCGCCGACAGGGGCACTGAAGCTTTCTTT. Translation gives CAWSADRGTEAFF.

This chain connects TRBV2 to TRBJ1-1; no clear D gene. Deletions cut 4 bases from V and 5 bases from J, with 11 bases between. The CDR3 is made up of 13 amino acids. Per the germline V gene, CDR1 is SNHLY and CDR2 is FYNNEI. Here the CDR3 reads CASSAREGTEAFF. For the CDR3, the DNA is TGTGCCAGCAGTGCGAGGGAAGGGACTGAAGCTTTCTTT.

The V and J genes are TRBV21-1 and TRBJ2-1; TRBD1 reflects the table's D call only, with no check against the DNA. TRBV21-1 is a pseudogene locus. The CDR3 extends over 15 amino acids. CDR3 sequence (DNA): TGTGCCAGCAGCAAAGGGAAGGGGACCTACAATGAGCAGTTCTTC. This codes for CASSKGKGTYNEQFF.

The chain employs TRBV6-5 and TRBJ1-4; 7 nucleotides match TRBD1. The CDR3 length is 14 residues. CDR1 MNHEY and CDR2 SVGAGI come from the germline V gene. With 6 bases clipped from V and 8 bases from J, the junction kept 9 bases outside the gene matches. This CDR3 reads CASSVGQHREKLFF. The CDR3 DNA is TGTGCCAGCAGCGTGGGACAGCATAGAGAAAAACTGTTTTTT.

The chain recombines TRBV19 with TRBJ2-7, with 8 nucleotides matching TRBD1. CDR3 length: 14 amino acids. V lost 3 bases and J lost 9; bases outside the gene matches: 10. Germline assignment: CDR1 LNHDA and CDR2 SQIVND (reference sequence). The CDR3 DNA follows: TGTGCCAGTAGTATTTCAGGGGACAGGACCGTGCAGTACTTC. Translation: CASSISGDRTVQYF.

In its sample, this clone was seen once. This chain connects TRBV5-1 to TRBJ2-1; 10 bases agree with TRBD1. V dropped 4 bases and J dropped 8; count of bases not matched to a gene: 12. The CDR3 totals 16 residues. CDR1 and CDR2 from the germline V gene are SGHRS and YFSETQ. CDR3 DNA: TGCGCCAGCAGCCCGACCCGGGGACAGGGGAGGGATGAGCAGTTCTTC. The encoded protein is CASSPTRGQGRDEQFF. Full variable domain (rest looked up from reference TRBV5-1 and TRBJ2-1): KAGVTQTPRYLIKTRGQQVTLSCSPISGHRSVSWYQQTPGQGLQFLFEYFSETQRNKGNFPGRFSGRQFSNSRSEMNVSTLELGDSALYLCASSPTRGQGRDEQFFGPGTRLTVL.

CDR3: CASSLAQGGPDTQYF. The CDR3 coding sequence is TGCGCCAGCAGCTTGGCTCAGGGAGGGCCAGATACGCAGTATTTT. The chain is built from TRBV5-1 and TRBJ2-3; 7 bases map to TRBD2. Germline V gene lookup returns CDR1 SGHRS and CDR2 YFSETQ. The V segment lost 0 bases and the J segment 4 bases; nucleotides outside the gene matches: 5. The CDR3 consists of 15 residues.

V usage is TRBV10-2 and J usage is TRBJ1-4; D is possibly TRBD1 (5 bases). V lost 3 bases and J lost 4, with 15 bases in between. CDR3 length: 16 residues. Germline values: CDR1 WSHSY, CDR2 SAAADI. CDR3 in DNA: TGCGCCAGCAGTGACGAGTTACGGGGGTTTAATGAAAAACTGTTTTTT. Amino acids: CASSDELRGFNEKLFF.

This clone was detected a few times. The V gene is TRBV2, the J gene TRBJ1-6, with TRBD1 matching 7 bases. CDR3 size: 13 residues. V lost 8 bases and J lost 5; bases outside the gene matches: 3. Germline V CDR1 and CDR2: SNHLY, FYNNEI. The CDR3 region has the DNA TGTGCCAGCCGGACAGGAAATAATTCACCCCTCCACTTT. Amino acid sequence: CASRTGNNSPLHF. Together with reference TRBV2 and TRBJ1-6, the CDR3 gives the full variable domain: EPEVTQTPSHQVTQMGQEVILRCVPISNHLYFYWYRQILGQKVEFLVSFYNNEISEKSEIFDDQFSVERPDGSNFTLKIRSTKLEDSAMYFCASRTGNNSPLHFGNGTRLTVT.

This clone turned up a few times. The chain links TRBV19 to TRBJ1-3; TRBD1 agrees at 10 bases. Germline V gene lookup returns CDR1 LNHDA and CDR2 SQIVND (reference sequence). The CDR3 has 17 residues. The J segment lost 6 bases and the V segment lost 5 bases, leaving 13 bases of the junction unmatched. The CDR3 loop reads CASSAQSGQGRQNTIYF. The CDR3 bases are TGTGCCAGTAGTGCCCAGTCGGGACAGGGGCGACAAAACACCATATATTTT.

V is TRBV10-1 and J is TRBJ2-1; 9 bases match TRBD2. This CDR3 contains 14 residues. Germline V CDR1 and CDR2: WNHNN, SYGVQD (reference sequence). The V gene end was trimmed by 3 bases and the J gene end by 10 bases; junction bases not matched to a gene: 7. The CDR3 nucleotides read TGCGCCAGCAGTGAAAGCGGGGGGACACTAGAGCAGTTCTTC. This translates into CASSESGGTLEQFF.

CDR3 in amino acids: CASSEDWQGNQPQHF. The CDR3 region has the DNA TGTGCCAGCAGTGAAGATTGGCAGGGCAATCAGCCCCAGCATTTT. The V and J genes are TRBV6-1 and TRBJ1-5; D remains unclear. CDR1 and CDR2 from the germline V gene are MNHNS and SASEGT. With 1 base removed from V and 2 bases from J, the gap between germline ends came to 9 bases. CDR3 size: 15 residues.

This clone was recorded a few times. V gene TRBV19 combines with J gene TRBJ1-5; D might be TRBD1 (5 bases). This CDR3 is built from 13 residues. The germline V gene has CDR1 LNHDA and CDR2 SQIVND (reference sequence). V was shortened by 2 bases and J by 7 bases, with 9 bases between the two germline ends. DNA of the CDR3: TGTGCCAGTAGTATATCTGGGGGGCAGCCCCAGCATTTT. It translates to CASSISGGQPQHF.

For the CDR3, the DNA is TGTGCCAGCAGAAGCGATCAAAACATTCAGTACTTC. Amino acid sequence: CASRSDQNIQYF. The rearrangement uses TRBV6-5 and TRBJ2-4; D remains ambiguous. CDR1 MNHEY and CDR2 SVGAGI come from the germline V gene. The CDR3 is made up of 12 amino acids. Trimming stripped 6 bases from V and 5 bases from J, with 8 bases between.